Shown below are 24 T cell receptor beta chains from a single sample sequenced in a study of blood T cell repertoires in COVID-19. TCRdb keeps only in-frame clones here, not all; method: immunoSEQ multiplex PCR. This table has roughly 150,000 clones, about 86% appearing once. Sequencing was carried out using peripheral blood. All receptors derive from a woman between 65 and 79 years old with acute or convalescent COVID-19.

This clone showed up just a few times. The V and J genes are TRBV7-2 and TRBJ2-5; 9 nucleotides agree with TRBD2. CDR3 length equals 16 residues. Germline trimming cut 5 bases from V and 4 bases from J; bases unmatched to any gene: 11. The germline V gene encodes CDR1 SGHTA and CDR2 FQGNSA. The CDR3 sequence: CASSRGLAGAGETQYF. CDR3 nucleotides: TGTGCCAGCAGCCGGGGGTTAGCGGGAGCGGGAGAGACCCAGTACTTC.

V gene TRBV11-2 combines with J gene TRBJ2-5, with TRBD1 identical over 8 bases. CDR3 size: 12 residues. V trimming: 8 bases; J trimming: 4 bases; junction bases outside the gene matches: 3. CDR1 and CDR2 (germline): SGHAT, FQNNGV. The DNA for the CDR3 is TGTGCCAGCGGACAGGGTGGAGAGACCCAGTACTTC. This sequence encodes CASGQGGETQYF.

The CDR3 nucleotides read TGTGCCATCAGAACAGGGGGCACCGGGGAGCTGTTTTTT. It encodes CAIRTGGTGELFF. V gene TRBV10-3 combines with J gene TRBJ2-2; 8 positions match TRBD1. Germline CDR1 ENHRY, CDR2 SYGVKD. The CDR3 length is 13 residues. The trim removed 6 bases at V and 4 bases at J, leaving 1 base unmatched.

This chain connects TRBV9 to TRBJ2-5, with D tentatively TRBD1 (5 bases). Looked up from germline, CDR1 is SGDLS and CDR2 is YYNGEE. Trimming stripped 2 bases from V and 2 bases from J, with 10 bases between. The CDR3 has 14 residues. The CDR3 DNA reads TGTGCCAGCAGCGTGGGGCAGTCGCAAGAGACCCAGTACTTC. Protein: CASSVGQSQETQYF.

This clone came up a few times. The chain couples TRBV5-4 to TRBJ2-7; D call uncertain. The CDR3 is made up of 14 amino acids. V was cut by 2 bases and J by 3 bases, with 12 bases left in between. The V gene's germline CDR1 is SGHNT and CDR2 YYREEE (reference sequence). CDR3 bases: TGTGCCAGCAGCTTAGGTCGGGTAGACTACGAGCAGTACTTC. It specifies CASSLGRVDYEQYF.

V is TRBV19 and J is TRBJ1-2; D might be TRBD1 (5 bases). The CDR3 consists of 15 residues. CDR1 and CDR2 from the germline V gene are LNHDA and SQIVND (reference sequence). The ends were cut back, 3 bases at V and 5 bases at J, with 16 bases in the middle. The chain's CDR3 is CASSIFRDGSYGYTF. CDR3 bases: TGTGCCAGTAGTATCTTCCGGGACGGGAGTTATGGCTACACCTTC.

The chain carries TRBV4-2 and TRBJ2-7; no clear D. The germline V gene encodes CDR1 LGHNA and CDR2 YNFKEQ. The CDR3 length is 13 residues. The V gene lost 0 bases and the J gene lost 7 bases, with 10 bases spanning the gap. The CDR3, as DNA: TGTGCCAGCAGCCAAGATCCTATGTATGAGCAGTACTTC. It yields the protein CASSQDPMYEQYF.

The V and J genes are TRBV14 and TRBJ2-2; D not resolved. The CDR3 runs to 14 residues. CDR1 SGHDN and CDR2 FVKESK come from the germline V gene. V lost 1 base and J 8 bases, leaving 11 bases between the germline ends. CDR3 residues: CASSQGSGRGELFF. As DNA, the CDR3 is TGTGCCAGCAGCCAAGGTTCTGGTCGGGGGGAGCTGTTTTTT. Complete variable domain (other parts from reference TRBV14 and TRBJ2-2): EAGVTQFPSHSVIEKGQTVTLRCDPISGHDNLYWYRRVMGKEIKFLLHFVKESKQDESGMPNNRFLAERTGGTYSTLKVQPAELEDSGVYFCASSQGSGRGELFFGEGSRLTVL.

The chain combines TRBV28 with TRBJ2-3; TRBD2 matches 9 bases. The CDR3 runs 14 residues. CDR1 and CDR2 from the germline V gene are MDHEN and SYDVKM. V dropped 3 bases and J dropped 6; count of bases not matched to a gene: 4. The CDR3 spells CASSFSGGGDTQYF. In DNA form, the CDR3 reads TGTGCCAGCAGTTTTAGCGGGGGCGGCGATACGCAGTATTTT.

This chain connects TRBV21-1 to TRBJ2-7; the D segment call TRBD1 is taken from the table without a DNA check. TRBV21-1 is a pseudogene segment. This CDR3 has 17 residues. As DNA, the CDR3 is TGTGCCAGCAGCAAAGCGGGACAGGGTTATACGACCTACGAGCAGTACTTC. Translating gives CASSKAGQGYTTYEQYF.

This chain uses TRBV7-2 with TRBJ2-2; D may be TRBD2 (7 bases). The germline gives CDR1 SGHTA, CDR2 FQGNSA. V dropped 9 bases and J dropped 1 base, with 12 bases sitting between them. The CDR3 loop spans 14 amino acids. CDR3 sequence: CARGGAGNTGELFF. CDR3 in DNA: TGTGCCAGAGGGGGGGCAGGGAACACCGGGGAGCTGTTTTTT. The full variable domain, with the rest looked up from reference TRBV7-2 and TRBJ2-2, is GAGVSQSPSNKVTEKGKDVELRCDPISGHTALYWYRQSLGQGLEFLIYFQGNSAPDKSGLPSDRFSAERTGGSVSTLTIQRTQQEDSAVYLCARGGAGNTGELFFGEGSRLTVL.

The gene calls are TRBV30 and TRBJ2-7; 7 bases match TRBD1. The CDR3 is 15 amino acids. Losses at the gene ends were 4 bases for V and 6 bases for J; bases not matched to a gene: 15. Germline V gene sequence: CDR1 GTSNPN, CDR2 SVGIG (reference sequence). The CDR3 loop is CAWKTQQGSLLEQYF. The DNA of the CDR3 is TGTGCCTGGAAAACACAACAGGGGTCCCTCCTCGAGCAGTACTTC.

V and J are TRBV3-1 (or the pseudogene TRBV3-2) and TRBJ1-6, with a weak D call TRBD1 (5 bases). The CDR3 has 16 residues. The germline V gene encodes CDR1 LGHDT and CDR2 YNNKEL (reference sequence). V lost 1 base, J lost 10 bases, and 17 bases lay in between. The CDR3 protein is CASSQVFPPGDSPLHF. DNA for the CDR3: TGTGCCAGCAGCCAAGTCTTCCCCCCGGGGGACTCACCCCTCCACTTT.

This clone was detected only once. The chain is built from TRBV20-1 and TRBJ1-6; D might be TRBD1 (5 bases). The CDR3 sequence is 15 residues long. Germline CDR1 is DFQATT and CDR2 is SNEGSKA (reference sequence). V dropped 3 bases and J dropped 10 bases, with 19 bases sitting between them. The CDR3 is CSASPGTVGRSPLHF. In DNA, the CDR3 is TGCAGTGCTAGTCCCGGGACGGTCGGGAGGTCACCCCTCCACTTT.

This chain links TRBV7-2 with TRBJ1-2; 8 nucleotides align to TRBD1. V shed 3 bases and J 6 bases; nucleotides not matched to a gene: 6. Germline V gene lookup returns CDR1 SGHTA and CDR2 FQGNSA. CDR3 length: 14 residues. CDR3 nucleotide sequence: TGTGCCAGCAGCTTTTTGAGGGGACAGGATGGCTACACCTTC. Translating it yields CASSFLRGQDGYTF.

V and J are TRBV7-2 and TRBJ2-2; 7 nucleotides agree with TRBD2. CDR3 length equals 16 residues. CDR1 and CDR2 (germline): SGHTA, FQGNSA. With V trimmed by 5 bases and J by 6 bases, 12 bases remained unmatched. CDR3 sequence reads: CASSPGGLSVPGELFF. The CDR3 bases are TGTGCCAGCAGCCCCGGGGGGTTATCCGTCCCCGGGGAGCTGTTTTTT.

In this sample, this clone turned up once. The CDR3 DNA sequence: TGTGCCAGCAGCCAAGGGACAGGGGGAATATATGGCTACACCTTC. It is translated as CASSQGTGGIYGYTF. The V gene is TRBV28, the J gene TRBJ1-2, with 11 bases matching TRBD1. Germline CDR1 and CDR2: MDHEN and SYDVKM. This CDR3 contains 15 residues. V trimming: 6 bases; J trimming: 5 bases; junction bases outside the gene matches: 8.

This chain links TRBV2 with TRBJ1-2; D is unclear. The germline CDR1 and CDR2 sequences are SNHLY and FYNNEI. The CDR3 length is 12 residues. Trimming shortened V by 3 bases and J by 8 bases, and 10 bases separated the two germline ends. The DNA of the CDR3 is TGTGCCAGCAGTGATCCGGGTATGGGCTACACCTTC. Translation gives CASSDPGMGYTF.

The J gene is TRBJ1-4, the V gene TRBV10-2; D not certain. CDR3 length: 14 amino acids. The germline V gene has CDR1 WSHSY and CDR2 SAAADI. V lost 4 bases and J 5 bases, leaving 11 bases between the germline ends. CDR3 sequence (DNA): TGCGCCAGCAGTGGATTCAGGTCCAATGAAAAACTGTTTTTT. Its protein product is CASSGFRSNEKLFF.

The rearrangement uses TRBV6-9 and TRBJ2-7, with 16 bases matching TRBD2. Per the germline V gene, CDR1 is MNHGY and CDR2 is SVAAGI. The J segment lost 2 bases and the V segment lost 10 bases, leaving 11 bases of the junction unmatched. The CDR3 contains 17 residues. For the CDR3, the DNA is TGTGCCACAACTTACGGGACTAGCGGGAGGGGGGCCTACGAGCAGTACTTC. Its translation is CATTYGTSGRGAYEQYF.

This clone appeared once. The rearrangement links TRBV15 to TRBJ2-7; D is uncertain. The CDR3 spans 13 residues. Trimming took 0 bases from V and 2 from J, leaving 5 bases between them. CDR1 is LNHNV and CDR2 is YYDKDF in the germline V gene (reference sequence). For the CDR3, the DNA is TGTGCCACCAGCAGAGAGTTTACCTACGAGCAGTACTTC. As protein: CATSREFTYEQYF. Full variable domain (outside the CDR3, taken from reference TRBV15 and TRBJ2-7): DAMVIQNPRYQVTQFGKPVTLSCSQTLNHNVMYWYQQKSSQAPKLLFHYYDKDFNNEADTPDNFQSRRPNTSFCFLDIRSPGLGDTAMYLCATSREFTYEQYFGPGTRLTVT.

The V and J genes are TRBV14 and TRBJ2-7; 8 bases line up with TRBD1. This CDR3 has 14 amino acids. Looked up from germline, CDR1 is SGHDN and CDR2 is FVKESK. Unmatched junction bases numbered 5, after V lost 1 base and J lost 6 bases. The CDR3 region has the DNA TGTGCCAGCAGCCAAGGCTTCCAGGGGGCCGAGCAGTACTTC. The encoded protein is CASSQGFQGAEQYF.

The CDR3 coding sequence is TGTGCCAGCAGCACTCGGACTAGCGGAGATAGCACAGATACGCAGTATTTT. Its translation: CASSTRTSGDSTDTQYF. This chain connects TRBV21-1 to TRBJ2-3; TRBD2, the D gene given by the table, was not confirmed from the DNA. TRBV21-1 is designated a pseudogene. The CDR3 consists of 17 residues.

V and J are TRBV19 and TRBJ1-6; 7 bases map to TRBD1. CDR3 size: 15 residues. V lost 4 bases to trimming and J lost 5 bases; unmatched junction nucleotides: 5. The germline V gene encodes CDR1 LNHDA and CDR2 SQIVND (reference sequence). CDR3 sequence reads: CASSTTTGNNSPLHF. Written as DNA, the CDR3 is TGTGCCAGTAGTACCACGACAGGGAATAATTCACCCCTCCACTTT.